The 27 T cell receptor beta chains given below trace back to one sample, sequenced in a study of Graves' ophthalmopathy and Graves' hyperthyroidism. Amplification from RNA transcripts yielded the TCR beta CDR3 regions. RT-PCR with HTBI primers came first, then second-round multiplex PCR. Using its own MiXCR run on the multiplex PCR reads, TCRdb lists one record per CDR3 protein. The profile shows over a million distinct CDR3 sequences, about 40% of them singletons. What was sequenced was peripheral blood or thyroid tissue (not recorded which). Receptors originate from an adult man with Graves' hyperthyroidism.

The chain employs TRBV7-9 and TRBJ1-2; D call uncertain. CDR1 is SEHNR, CDR2 FQNEAQ, per germline (reference sequence). V was trimmed by 4 bases and J by 8 bases, leaving 17 bases between them. This CDR3 is 14 amino acids long. DNA for the CDR3: TGTGCCAGCAGCTCAACGGAGGGCTTCGGCGGCTACACCTTC. This sequence encodes CASSSTEGFGGYTF.

As concerns this clonotype: This may come from a read error, since a much larger clone is one base off. The V and J genes are TRBV7-2 and TRBJ2-7; 8 positions match TRBD2. Germline values: CDR1 SGHTA, CDR2 FQGNSA. CDR3 length: 16 residues. CDR3 in amino acids: CAGSSQGLVLTYEQYF. The CDR3, as DNA: TGTGCCGGCAGCTCTCAGGGACTAGTATTGACCTACGAGCAGTACTTC.

This sequence joins TRBV29-1 and TRBJ1-1; no clear D gene. V lost 3 bases and J lost 0, with 20 bases in between. Germline V gene data show CDR1 as SQVTM and CDR2 as ANQGSEA. The CDR3 sequence is 17 residues long. The CDR3 DNA sequence: TGCAGCGTTGAGATTGGGGTTTGGGATGTTATGAACACTGAAGCTTTCTTT. Protein product: CSVEIGVWDVMNTEAFF.

In this sample, this clonotype turned up many times. The rearrangement links TRBV29-1 to TRBJ2-5; D remains unclear. Trimming cost V 4 bases and J 1 base, with 10 bases left between them. CDR3 length: 13 residues. CDR1 and CDR2 from the germline V gene are SQVTM and ANQGSEA. DNA of the CDR3: TGCAGCGTTGTAGGGTTGGGCCAAGAGACCCAGTACTTC. It specifies CSVVGLGQETQYF.

The V call is TRBV2, the J call TRBJ2-2; TRBD1 might be the D (6 bases). The length of the CDR3 is 15 residues. Per germline, CDR1 SNHLY and CDR2 FYNNEI. Trimming stripped 4 bases from V and 4 bases from J, with 13 bases between. The CDR3 DNA is TGTGCCAGCAGTGTAAGGACAGATCTCACCGGGGAGCTGTTTTTT. Protein: CASSVRTDLTGELFF.

The sample holds many counts of this clonotype. The J gene is TRBJ1-6, the V gene TRBV29-1, with TRBD1 matching 9 bases. With 6 bases clipped from V and 8 bases from J, the junction kept 8 bases outside the gene matches. The CDR3 runs 14 residues. Germline assignment: CDR1 SQVTM and CDR2 ANQGSEA. The CDR3 coding sequence is TGCAGCGTGGCTTTAACAGGGGGCGATTCACCCCTCCACTTT. Its protein is CSVALTGGDSPLHF.

This clonotype was observed once. This may be a read error, as it is one base from a much larger clone. Since the CDR3 does not end with the conserved phenylalanine or tryptophan, this likely comes from a read error. The chain employs TRBV7-9 and TRBJ1-2; weak D call: TRBD1 (6 bases). V was cut by 7 bases and J by 8 bases, with 11 bases left in between. Germline loops: CDR1 SEHNR, CDR2 FQNEAQ (reference sequence). The CDR3 is made up of 11 amino acids. CDR3 protein: CASKQGRGYTL. The CDR3 nucleotides read TGTGCCAGCAAACAGGGAAGAGGCTACACCCTC.

A word on this clonotype: This clone may be a read error of a much larger clone one base away. The chain recombines TRBV2 with TRBJ2-5; D might be TRBD1 (6 bases). The CDR3 length is 13 residues. Per germline, CDR1 SNHLY and CDR2 FYNNEI. The CDR3 nucleotides are TGTGCCAGCAGCCCGGGACACCAAGAGACCCCGTACTTC. It is translated as CASSPGHQETPYF.

The chain uses TRBV20-1 and TRBJ2-5, with unresolved D. The CDR3 totals 12 residues. The V end lost 0 bases, the J end lost 8 bases, and 10 bases lay between the germline ends. Germline lookup yields CDR1 DFQATT and CDR2 SNEGSKA (reference sequence). CDR3 DNA sequence: TGCAGTGCTAGAGATTCTGCAGTTACCCAGTACTTC. As protein: CSARDSAVTQYF.

The V gene is TRBV29-1, the J gene TRBJ1-2; no firm D call. The CDR3 covers 10 residues. Trimming pared 4 bases from V and 6 bases from J, leaving 6 bases between. The germline gives CDR1 SQVTM, CDR2 ANQGSEA. The chain's CDR3 is CSVVEDGYTF. CDR3 DNA: TGCAGCGTTGTGGAGGATGGCTACACCTTC.

The chain links TRBV10-3 to TRBJ1-1; D perhaps matches TRBD1 (5 bases). From germline, CDR1 is ENHRY and CDR2 SYGVKD. This CDR3 region has 15 residues. V was shortened by 6 bases and J by 0 bases, with 14 bases between the two germline ends. The chain's CDR3 is CAIRGTGVMNTEAFF. As DNA, the CDR3 is TGTGCCATCAGGGGGACCGGGGTCATGAACACTGAAGCTTTCTTT.

This clonotype was detected many times. The chain carries TRBV6-5 and TRBJ1-6; D is perhaps TRBD1 (6 bases). V was clipped by 0 bases and J by 7 bases, with 13 bases between them. The CDR3 sequence is 16 residues long. CDR1 MNHEY and CDR2 SVGAGI come from the germline V gene. The DNA of the CDR3 is TGTGCCAGCAGTTACTCGATGACAGGCCTAAATTCACCCCTCCACTTT. It codes for CASSYSMTGLNSPLHF.

The chain recombines TRBV6-6 with TRBJ2-2, with D perhaps being TRBD1 or TRBD2 (5 bases each). The CDR3 runs 16 residues. Trimming cost V 6 bases and J 4 bases, with 18 bases left between them. Per germline, CDR1 MNHNY and CDR2 SVGAGI (reference sequence). The CDR3 sequence is CASSPGLGSVTGELFF. The CDR3 bases are TGTGCCAGCAGCCCGGGGCTAGGGTCGGTCACCGGGGAGCTGTTTTTT.

The chain links TRBV25-1 to TRBJ2-5, with D unclear. Germline loops: CDR1 MGHDK, CDR2 SYGVNS. This CDR3 is built from 13 residues. V dropped 6 bases and J dropped 4 bases, with 12 bases sitting between them. CDR3 amino acids: CASSVALGETQYF. CDR3 coding DNA: TGTGCCAGCAGCGTTGCCCTCGGAGAGACCCAGTACTTC.

This clonotype was observed a handful of times. The chain uses TRBV24-1 and TRBJ2-3; 10 bases agree with TRBD1. Trimming at V came to 5 bases and at J to 2 bases, leaving 3 bases not matched to a gene. Germline assignment: CDR1 KGHDR and CDR2 SFDVKD. CDR3 length: 15 amino acids. CDR3 residues: CATSVGQGPTDTQYF. As DNA, the CDR3 is TGTGCCACCAGTGTGGGACAGGGGCCCACAGATACGCAGTATTTT.

The table lists this clonotype with many counts. This chain connects TRBV14 to TRBJ1-6; no definite D call. This CDR3 comprises 12 residues. The V and J ends lost 0 bases and 11 bases respectively, with 5 bases between them. Germline CDR1 SGHDN, CDR2 FVKESK. The CDR3 region is CASSQDRPPLHF. CDR3 in DNA: TGTGCCAGCAGCCAAGATCGACCACCCCTCCACTTT.

This clonotype was seen ten or more times. The gene calls are TRBV24-1 and TRBJ2-2, with 10 bases lining up with TRBD1. V lost 4 bases, J lost 5 bases, and 6 bases stayed unmatched. This CDR3 is 16 amino acids long. Germline values: CDR1 KGHDR, CDR2 SFDVKD. The CDR3 here is CATSDPWDRGTGELFF. The CDR3 DNA follows: TGTGCCACCAGTGACCCCTGGGACAGGGGAACCGGGGAGCTGTTTTTT.

The V call is TRBV29-1, the J call TRBJ1-4; 9 bases line up with TRBD1. The junction had 11 bases not matched to a gene; V was cut back by 7 bases and J by 2 bases. CDR1 is SQVTM, CDR2 ANQGSEA, per germline. CDR3 length equals 16 residues. CDR3 DNA sequence: TGCAGCGCGGAATCCGGAACAGGGGGCACTAATGAAAAACTGTTTTTT. It encodes CSAESGTGGTNEKLFF.

The rearrangement joins TRBV9 to TRBJ2-2, with TRBD1 identical over 7 bases. Germline CDR1 and CDR2: SGDLS and YYNGEE. Unmatched junction bases numbered 7, after V lost 0 bases and J lost 5 bases. The CDR3 is 16 residues long. In nucleotides, the CDR3 is TGTGCCAGCAGCGTAGAGGGACAGAAGAGTACCGGGGAGCTGTTTTTT. This translates into CASSVEGQKSTGELFF. Full variable domain (outside the CDR3, taken from reference TRBV9 and TRBJ2-2): DSGVTQTPKHLITATGQRVTLRCSPRSGDLSVYWYQQSLDQGLQFLIQYYNGEERAKGNILERFSAQQFPDLHSELNLSSLELGDSALYFCASSVEGQKSTGELFFGEGSRLTVL.

This clonotype was detected a few times. This chain joins TRBV3-1 and TRBJ2-7, with D possibly TRBD1 on 5 matching bases. Germline values: CDR1 LGHDT, CDR2 YNNKEL (reference sequence). CDR3 length equals 13 residues. V lost 3 bases to trimming and J lost 5 bases, with 11 bases between them. CDR3 DNA sequence: TGTGCCAGCAGCCAGTTACAGGTTGACGAGCAGTACTTC. Translated: CASSQLQVDEQYF.

This clonotype was detected ten times or more. This sequence joins TRBV13 and TRBJ1-3; 7 nucleotides line up with TRBD1. This CDR3 has 14 amino acids. Germline V gene sequence: CDR1 PRHDT, CDR2 FYEKMQ (reference sequence). V lost 4 bases and J lost 8; bases outside the gene matches: 8. The chain's CDR3 is CASSSQGEGDTIYF. The CDR3, as DNA: TGTGCCAGCAGCTCTCAGGGGGAAGGGGACACCATATATTTT.

Only a few counts were recorded for this clonotype. At one end, the junction sequence differs from germline, possibly due to a read error. V usage is TRBV10-3 and J usage is TRBJ2-7; TRBD2 aligns across 10 bases. This CDR3 has 16 residues. Germline V gives CDR1 ENHRY, CDR2 SYGVKD. CDR3 in DNA: TGTGCCAGCAAGTACGGGGCTAGCGGGAGCTCCCACGAGCAGTACTTC. This translates into CASKYGASGSSHEQYF.

This clonotype was seen at least ten times. The gene calls are TRBV19 and TRBJ1-5; D may be TRBD1 (6 bases). The CDR3 is 16 amino acids. Germline V CDR1 and CDR2: LNHDA, SQIVND (reference sequence). V gave up 6 bases and J gave up 2 bases, with 17 bases separating them. CDR3 DNA: TGTGCCAGTAGCGCAGGGGAGAGGGATGGCAATCAGCCCCAGCATTTT. Protein product: CASSAGERDGNQPQHF.

This clonotype appeared many times. The chain links TRBV7-2 to TRBJ2-7, with 8 nucleotides matching TRBD1. The V and J ends lost 3 bases and 4 bases, in that order; junction bases with no gene match: 2. The CDR3 contains 13 residues. Germline values: CDR1 SGHTA, CDR2 FQGNSA. The CDR3 coding sequence is TGTGCCAGCAGCTTTACAGGGGGGTACGAGCAGTACTTC. Amino acids: CASSFTGGYEQYF.

To note about this clonotype: One base away lies a much larger clone, so this may be a sequencing read error. The chain is built from TRBV5-1 and TRBJ1-5; no clear D gene. The V gene's germline CDR1 is SGHRS and CDR2 YFSETQ. This CDR3 comprises 15 residues. V was shortened by 3 bases and J by 1 base, with 11 bases between the two germline ends. In nucleotides, the CDR3 is TGCGCCAGCAGCTCCGACGGGGTCAGCAATCAGCCCCAGCATTTT. Translation: CASSSDGVSNQPQHF.

At least ten counts were recorded for this clonotype. An end of the junction differs from the germline gene, which may be a read error. V gene TRBV7-8 combines with J gene TRBJ2-7; 9 bases agree with TRBD1. The germline V gene has CDR1 SGHVS and CDR2 FQNEAQ. The CDR3 extends over 14 amino acids. CDR3 DNA sequence: TGTGCCAGCAGCGCCCCTTCACAGGGGGCCCTAGAACTCTTC. As protein: CASSAPSQGALELF.

This chain joins TRBV29-1 and TRBJ2-1; no firm D call. The CDR3 runs 9 residues. Germline CDR1 and CDR2: SQVTM and ANQGSEA. Trimming shortened V by 6 bases and J by 16 bases, and 13 bases separated the two germline ends. Written as DNA, the CDR3 is TGCAGCGTGGACGACACGGGTTTCTTC. It is translated as CSVDDTGFF.